These T cell receptor beta chains were read from a single sample in a study of blood T cell repertoires in COVID-19. Only in-frame clones appear in the TCRdb table, and some are missing; sequencing was by immunoSEQ multiplex PCR. The table has a few hundred thousand clones, about 88% seen once. Sequenced input: PBMCs or T cells enriched from blood (not recorded which). The receptors derive from a woman aged 45-59 years who had recovered from COVID-19. Each CDR3 is given with its conserved first and last residue. D genes are given only for firm matches. The listing skips clone size in some rows; elsewhere it reads once, few, many or a size class.

j_call clone_size d_call v_call cdr3_aa cdr3_nt
TRBJ2-1 - TRBD2 TRBV6-2/TRBV6-3 CASSRTSDTYNEQFF TGTGCCAGCAGCCGGACTAGCGACACCTACAATGAGCAGTTCTTC
TRBJ2-1 - - TRBV7-8 CASSLQSGLATNEQFF TGTGCCAGCAGCTTGCAATCGGGGCTAGCGACCAATGAGCAGTTCTTC
TRBJ1-2 - TRBD1 TRBV2 CASSAGTGIFLGYTF TGTGCCAGCAGTGCAGGGACAGGGATCTTCTTGGGCTACACCTTC
TRBJ2-3 - TRBD2 TRBV3-1/TRBV3-2 CASSLWASGRADTQYF TGTGCCAGCAGCCTATGGGCTAGCGGGAGGGCCGATACGCAGTATTTT
TRBJ2-2 - TRBD2 TRBV19 CASSSRTSPGAGELFF TGTGCCAGTAGTTCCCGGACTAGCCCGGGCGCCGGGGAGCTGTTTTTT
TRBJ2-7 many TRBD2 TRBV5-4 CASSSTPAAAGEQYF TGTGCCAGCAGCTCAACCCCCGCCGCAGCGGGAGAGCAGTACTTC
TRBJ2-2 - TRBD1 TRBV28 CASSPTGGRAGELFF TGTGCCAGCAGTCCTACAGGGGGCAGGGCCGGGGAGCTGTTTTTT
TRBJ1-1 - TRBD1 TRBV7-2 CASSLSRPGQDTAFF TGTGCCAGCAGCTTAAGTCGCCCGGGACAGGATACGGCTTTCTTT
TRBJ1-1 once TRBD1 TRBV4-2 CASSGQAYTEAFF TGTGCCAGCTCGGGACAGGCTTACACTGAAGCTTTCTTT
TRBJ1-2 - TRBD1 TRBV13 CASSSRTGIYGYTF TGTGCCAGCAGCTCCCGGACAGGCATCTATGGCTACACCTTC
TRBJ2-5 once TRBD1 TRBV7-2 CASSQGAPETQYF TGTGCCAGCAGCCAGGGGGCTCCAGAGACCCAGTACTTC
TRBJ2-3 - TRBD2 TRBV30 CAWSVPSGRTTGTDTQYF TGTGCCTGGAGTGTACCCAGCGGGAGGACGACCGGCACAGATACGCAGTATTTT